The 21 T cell receptor beta chains below come from one sample, sequenced in a study of blood T cells in healthy people across ages. Primed by a sample-barcoded 5' primer and a J-beta primer mix, a second PCR proceeded for about 6 to 11 cycles. TCRdb itself ran the 5' RACE reads through MiXCR, one entry per CDR3 protein. The profile covers about 1.8 million distinct CDR3 sequences, with 40% to 55% appearing a single time and less than 2.5% taken by the ten largest. The specimen sequenced was blood. The receptors originated from a woman between 40 and 50 years old in good health.

The V call is TRBV20-1, the J call TRBJ2-3; weak D call: TRBD1 (6 bases). The CDR3 length is 15 residues. Trimming took 7 bases from V and 2 from J, leaving 19 bases between them. Germline assignment: CDR1 DFQATT and CDR2 SNEGSKA (reference sequence). CDR3 nucleotides: TGCAGTGAAACACTGGTAGAGGGGGTCACAGATACGCAGTATTTT. This sequence encodes CSETLVEGVTDTQYF.

This clonotype was found a few times. The chain couples TRBV5-4 to TRBJ2-7; D unclear. This CDR3 spans 16 amino acids. The germline V and J ends were trimmed by 2 bases and 1 base, with 16 bases remaining between them. In germline, CDR1 is SGHNT, CDR2 YYREEE (reference sequence). CDR3 region: CASSFLDGGYSYEQYF. The CDR3 DNA reads as TGTGCCAGCAGCTTCCTTGACGGCGGTTATTCCTACGAGCAGTACTTC.

The chain joins TRBV7-2 to TRBJ1-5; D is undetermined. Germline CDR1 SGHTA, CDR2 FQGNSA. This CDR3 is built from 15 residues. V gave up 1 base and J gave up 3 bases, with 10 bases separating them. CDR3 protein: CASSLESGDNQPQHF. In nucleotides, the CDR3 is TGTGCCAGCAGCTTAGAGTCGGGAGACAATCAGCCCCAGCATTTT. Full variable domain (missing parts from reference TRBV7-2 and TRBJ1-5): GAGVSQSPSNKVTEKGKDVELRCDPISGHTALYWYRQSLGQGLEFLIYFQGNSAPDKSGLPSDRFSAERTGGSVSTLTIQRTQQEDSAVYLCASSLESGDNQPQHFGDGTRLSIL.

The chain links TRBV6-1 to TRBJ2-3, with TRBD1 matching over 9 bases. Germline V gives CDR1 MNHNS, CDR2 SASEGT. V trimming: 6 bases; J trimming: 5 bases; junction bases outside the gene matches: 6. The CDR3 is made up of 14 amino acids. The CDR3 bases are TGTGCCAGCAGGGGGACAGGGAAGATAGATACGCAGTATTTT. Translating gives CASRGTGKIDTQYF.

In this sample, this clonotype turned up a few times. The chain links TRBV12-3 or TRBV12-4 to TRBJ2-1; the match to TRBD2 covers 10 bases. The CDR3 loop spans 15 amino acids. V lost 5 bases to trimming and J lost 7 bases; unmatched junction nucleotides: 8. The CDR3 DNA is TGTGCCAGCAGTCCCAGAGGGACTAGCGTTAATGAGCAGTTCTTC. It specifies CASSPRGTSVNEQFF.

This clonotype was seen more than once but under ten times. The chain joins TRBV5-6 to TRBJ2-4; 9 bases map to TRBD1. The better agreement between TRBJ2-7 and the DNA end casts doubt on the J call. Germline V gene data show CDR1 as SGHDT and CDR2 as YYEEEE. The CDR3 spans 15 residues. In DNA, the CDR3 is TGTGCCAGCAGCTTGGTTGGGGGACAGGGCTACGAGCAGTACTTC. Translated: CASSLVGGQGYEQYF.

The chain combines TRBV15 with TRBJ2-4, with TRBD2 as a possible D gene (6 bases). In germline, CDR1 is LNHNV, CDR2 YYDKDF (reference sequence). This CDR3 comprises 17 residues. V lost 0 bases and J 1 base, leaving 13 bases between the germline ends. The CDR3 reads CATSRDRGAGAKNIQYF. DNA for the CDR3: TGTGCCACCAGCAGAGATAGGGGTGCGGGGGCCAAAAACATTCAGTACTTC.

The genes are TRBV18 and TRBJ2-1, with D unclear. CDR1 and CDR2 (germline): KGHSH, LQKENI. The CDR3 consists of 14 residues. The V gene lost 2 bases and the J gene lost 6 bases, with 11 bases spanning the gap. The CDR3 reads CASSPDHASNEQFF. As DNA, the CDR3 is TGTGCCAGCTCACCAGACCATGCTAGCAATGAGCAGTTCTTC.

In this sample, this clonotype turned up once. The chain has TRBV20-1 and TRBJ2-1; 11 bases map to TRBD2. Germline loops: CDR1 DFQATT, CDR2 SNEGSKA (reference sequence). With V trimmed by 4 bases and J by 6 bases, 5 bases remained unmatched. The CDR3 sequence is 14 residues long. For the CDR3, the DNA is TGCAGTGCTAATTTAGCGGGGGGGCCCAATGAGCAGTTCTTC. The encoded protein is CSANLAGGPNEQFF.

About this clonotype itself: One end of the junction is discordant with germline, which a read error may explain. V usage is TRBV13 and J usage is TRBJ2-7, with D possibly matching TRBD2 (6 bases). Germline CDR1 and CDR2: PRHDT and FYEKMQ (reference sequence). The CDR3 totals 15 residues. Here the CDR3 reads CTSSRAEGRDYEQYF. As DNA, the CDR3 is TGTACCAGCAGCCGGGCGGAGGGTAGGGACTACGAGCAGTACTTC.

A note on this clonotype: The junction shows a germline mismatch at one end, possibly a read error. CDR3 nucleotides: TGTGGCAGCAGCCCAACCGGGACAGCGGCTAACTATGGCTACACCTTC. Residues: CGSSPTGTAANYGYTF. This chain joins TRBV7-9 and TRBJ1-2, with 7 bases matching TRBD1. The CDR3 consists of 16 residues. Germline V gene data show CDR1 as SEHNR and CDR2 as FQNEAQ (reference sequence).

This clonotype has only a few counts. V and J are TRBV5-5 and TRBJ2-7; the D gene is possibly TRBD1 (5 bases). This CDR3 region has 15 residues. The germline V and J ends were trimmed by 0 bases and 0 bases, with 10 bases remaining between them. Germline-derived CDR1 and CDR2 are SGHKS and YYEKEE (reference sequence). The CDR3, as DNA: TGTGCCAGCAGCTTGGACAGGTTATTCTCCTACGAGCAGTACTTC. Its protein is CASSLDRLFSYEQYF.

In its sample, this clonotype was seen many times. The chain joins TRBV12-3 or TRBV12-4 to TRBJ2-7; no definite D call. CDR3 length: 13 residues. Trimming removed 0 bases from V and 3 bases from J, with 6 bases in between. The CDR3 sequence: CASSLANGYEQYF. Written as DNA, the CDR3 is TGTGCCAGCAGTTTAGCCAACGGCTACGAGCAGTACTTC.

The chain recombines TRBV5-6 with TRBJ1-4; no clear D gene. Germline CDR1 reads SGHDT; CDR2 reads YYEEEE. Trimming took 2 bases from V and 5 from J, leaving 10 bases between them. The CDR3 contains 14 residues. The CDR3 region is CASSFGYGNEKLFF. The CDR3 region has the DNA TGTGCCAGCAGCTTCGGCTACGGGAATGAAAAACTGTTTTTT.

The rearrangement links TRBV7-9 to TRBJ2-3; D gene unclear. The length of the CDR3 is 15 residues. Germline assignment: CDR1 SEHNR and CDR2 FQNEAQ (reference sequence). V was cut by 5 bases and J by 4 bases, with 16 bases left in between. The CDR3 reads CASSLGQAPPDTQYF. For the CDR3, the DNA is TGTGCCAGCAGCCTCGGGCAGGCCCCTCCAGATACGCAGTATTTT. The full variable domain, its missing parts supplied by reference TRBV7-9 and TRBJ2-3, is DTGVSQNPRHKITKRGQNVTFRCDPISEHNRLYWYRQTLGQGPEFLTYFQNEAQLEKSRLLSDRFSAERPKGSFSTLEIQRTEQGDSAMYLCASSLGQAPPDTQYFGPGTRLTVL.

The chain has TRBV11-1 and TRBJ2-7; D remains unclear. Deletions cut 3 bases from V and 1 base from J, with 13 bases between. The CDR3 has 15 amino acids. Per germline, CDR1 SGHAT and CDR2 FQDESV (reference sequence). DNA for the CDR3: TGTGCCAGCAGCTTCGTCCCTATTGAGTCCTACGAGCAGTACTTC. This encodes CASSFVPIESYEQYF.

CDR3 bases: TGTGCCAGCAGCTACCTACAAGGCCCAATTCTGGGCTACACCTTC. This translates into CASSYLQGPILGYTF. The chain carries TRBV11-2 and TRBJ1-2; D gene unclear. V shed 4 bases and J shed 8 bases, with 20 bases lying between them. The length of the CDR3 is 15 residues. Germline CDR1 and CDR2: SGHAT and FQNNGV.

V gene TRBV4-3 combines with J gene TRBJ2-3; 11 bases align to TRBD2. The germline gives CDR1 LGHNA, CDR2 YSLEER. There are 18 residues in the CDR3. V lost 0 bases and J lost 4; bases outside the gene matches: 9. The CDR3 is CASSQDWASGGRADTQYF. CDR3 nucleotide sequence: TGCGCCAGCAGCCAAGATTGGGCTAGCGGGGGGCGGGCAGATACGCAGTATTTT.

The chain uses TRBV7-2 and TRBJ2-3; 13 nucleotides align to TRBD2. This CDR3 is 17 amino acids long. Germline CDR1 is SGHTA and CDR2 is FQGNSA. With V trimmed by 1 base and J by 1 base, 2 bases remained unmatched. The CDR3 loop reads CASSLDGTSGGTDTQYF. The CDR3 DNA follows: TGTGCCAGCAGCTTAGATGGGACTAGCGGGGGCACAGATACGCAGTATTTT.

This chain uses TRBV6-2 or TRBV6-3 with TRBJ2-1, with a tentative D call TRBD1 (6 bases). Trimming left V 4 bases short and J 7 bases short, with 23 bases between. Germline CDR1 reads MNHEY; CDR2 reads SVGEGT. This CDR3 contains 17 residues. DNA for the CDR3: TGTGCCAGCAGTTCCGTACGTCACAGGGTGGAGAGGAATGAGCAGTTCTTC. This translates into CASSSVRHRVERNEQFF.

This clonotype was observed a handful of times. This chain connects TRBV29-1 to TRBJ2-3, with a tentative D call TRBD2 (5 bases). Germline assignment: CDR1 SQVTM and CDR2 ANQGSEA. V gave up 0 bases and J gave up 4 bases, with 8 bases separating them. This CDR3 has 13 residues. The CDR3 coding sequence is TGCAGCGTTGAAGATTGGGGAGCAGATACGCAGTATTTT. Translation: CSVEDWGADTQYF.